A single sample gave rise to the 4 T cell receptor beta chains below, sequenced in a study of T-cell memory formation after mild COVID-19. TCRdb called the 5' RACE reads again in MiXCR, with one record for every CDR3 protein. The table includes 180,000 or so distinct CDR3 sequences, around a tenth detected once. Specimen: PBMCs or a T cell subset sorted from them (not recorded which). Receptors were obtained from a young man who had mild COVID-19 (a few samples of this study predate the infection). Cell type and time point are not known.

V gene TRBV20-1 combines with J gene TRBJ1-5, with 10 nucleotides matching TRBD1. The junction had 3 bases not matched to a gene; V was cut back by 6 bases and J by 4 bases. The CDR3 is made up of 13 amino acids. Germline CDR1 reads DFQATT; CDR2 reads SNEGSKA (reference sequence). The CDR3 is CSALGQGNQPQHF. In nucleotides, the CDR3 is TGCAGTGCCCTGGGACAGGGGAATCAGCCCCAGCATTTT.

This chain uses TRBV7-9 with TRBJ2-5; tentatively, D is TRBD2 (6 bases). Germline V gene lookup returns CDR1 SEHNR and CDR2 FQNEAQ (reference sequence). The CDR3 sequence is 15 residues long. V gave up 4 bases and J gave up 1 base, with 13 bases separating them. The CDR3 loop is CASSSLADLQETQYF. The CDR3 DNA follows: TGTGCCAGCAGCTCCTTAGCGGACCTCCAAGAGACCCAGTACTTC. The full variable domain, with the rest looked up from reference TRBV7-9 and TRBJ2-5, is DTGVSQNPRHKITKRGQNVTFRCDPISEHNRLYWYRQTLGQGPEFLTYFQNEAQLEKSRLLSDRFSAERPKGSFSTLEIQRTEQGDSAMYLCASSSLADLQETQYFGPGTRLLVL.

This clonotype was counted many times. V is TRBV5-1 and J is TRBJ2-1; D unclear. The CDR3 covers 12 residues. Between the trimmed V and J ends, which lost 6 bases and 4 bases, there was a span of 8 bases. Germline CDR1 and CDR2: SGHRS and YFSETQ. CDR3: CASTLSYNEQFF. In DNA, the CDR3 is TGCGCCAGCACCCTTTCTTACAATGAGCAGTTCTTC.

The table lists this clonotype with a few counts. The CDR3 nucleotides read TGTGCCAGCAGCTTAACAGCCGTAACTAACTATGGCTACACCTTC. The encoded protein is CASSLTAVTNYGYTF. The rearrangement uses TRBV11-2 and TRBJ1-2; D is undetermined. V was shortened by 2 bases and J by 0 bases, with 10 bases between the two germline ends. Germline V CDR1 and CDR2: SGHAT, FQNNGV. There are 15 residues in the CDR3.